This TCR beta chain was captured by sequencing in a study of OX40 agonist ivuxolimab in advanced cancers. On the study more broadly: Patients in the trial were receiving intravenous ivuxolimab every 2 weeks, at doses of 0.01 to 10 mg/kg. Head and neck, renal cell, melanoma or hepatocellular carcinoma were the cancers that dose-escalation patients had.

V dropped 1 base and J dropped 2; count of bases not matched to a gene: 5. Germline CDR1 and CDR2: LNHDA and SQIVND (reference sequence). This CDR3 spans 16 amino acids. This clone was seen just once. TCRdb keeps only in-frame clones here, not all; method: immunoSEQ multiplex PCR. Among approximately 54,000 clones listed, roughly 90% were seen once. This specimen consisted of CD4+ or CD8+ T cells sorted from blood, obtained in a trial of the OX40 agonist ivuxolimab. The TCR originated in an adult with an advanced solid tumor such as melanoma, head and neck, liver or kidney cancer. The V gene is TRBV19, the J gene TRBJ1-5; 7 positions match TRBD1. CDR3 DNA: TGTGCCAGTAGTATAGTTACAGGGGACGGCAATCAGCCCCAGCATTTT. Translated: CASSIVTGDGNQPQHF.